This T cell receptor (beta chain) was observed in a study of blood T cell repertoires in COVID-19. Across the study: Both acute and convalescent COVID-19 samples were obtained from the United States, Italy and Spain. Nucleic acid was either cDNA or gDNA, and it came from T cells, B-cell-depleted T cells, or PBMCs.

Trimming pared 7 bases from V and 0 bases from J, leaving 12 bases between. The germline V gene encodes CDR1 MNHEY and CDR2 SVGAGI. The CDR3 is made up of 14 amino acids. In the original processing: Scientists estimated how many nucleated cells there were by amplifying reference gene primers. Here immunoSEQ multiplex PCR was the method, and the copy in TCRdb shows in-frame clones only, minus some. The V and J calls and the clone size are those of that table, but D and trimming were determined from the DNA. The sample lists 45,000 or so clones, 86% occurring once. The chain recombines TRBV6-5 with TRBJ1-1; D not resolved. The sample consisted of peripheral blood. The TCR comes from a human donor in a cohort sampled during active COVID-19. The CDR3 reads CASTESILNTEAFF. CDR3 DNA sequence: TGTGCCAGCACCGAGAGTATTTTGAACACTGAAGCTTTCTTT.